This T cell receptor beta chain was observed in a study of blood T cell repertoires in COVID-19. The wider study: The United States, Italy and Spain supplied acute and convalescent COVID-19 samples.

Seattle's enrolled individuals joined amid active infection and were then monitored longitudinally. Clones were read by immunoSEQ multiplex PCR, and TCRdb kept only the in-frame ones, dropping some. Among just under 350,000 clones listed, around 87% were seen once. Germline assignment: CDR1 GTSNPN and CDR2 SVGIG (reference sequence). V shed 4 bases and J 11 bases; nucleotides not matched to a gene: 9. The CDR3 has 12 residues. What was sequenced was peripheral blood. This sequence joins TRBV30 and TRBJ1-1; 8 bases line up with TRBD1. This sequence originates from a woman aged 50 to 65 with COVID-19, enrolled during active disease. CDR3 loop: CAWKDREVLAFF. CDR3 in DNA: TGTGCCTGGAAGGACAGGGAGGTTTTGGCTTTCTTT.